The text below deals with one T cell receptor (beta chain). The antigen is unknown. This specimen comes from a study of cytomegalovirus exposure and HLA in healthy donors. Study-wide results and limits: Being productive about 90% or about 30% of the time was typical of most TCR beta V segments in an earlier analysis. The study assumed roughly uniform donor sequencing depth for presence/absence analyses. The likely explanation for a cluster of highly shared sequence variants was sequencing artifact. In a later analysis, HLA-C alleles had the fewest associated TCRs, DRB1 alleles the most.

PCR involved 60 Vbeta and 13 Jbeta primers. Assay used: immunoSEQ multiplex PCR; TCRdb lists only in-frame clones, some missing. The sample records some 70,000 clones, approximately 78% being singletons. Trimming cost V 7 bases and J 9 bases; bases outside gene matches: 4. The V gene's germline CDR1 is MNHNY and CDR2 SVGAGI (reference sequence). CDR3 length: 14 amino acids. This receptor was taken from a man between 18 and 29 years old in good health and CMV-seropositive. What was sequenced was PBMCs. V usage is TRBV6-6 and J usage is TRBJ2-1, with 15 bases aligning to TRBD2. CDR3 loop: CASNGLAGGSEQFF. The CDR3 DNA reads as TGTGCCAGCAACGGACTAGCGGGAGGGAGTGAGCAGTTCTTC.